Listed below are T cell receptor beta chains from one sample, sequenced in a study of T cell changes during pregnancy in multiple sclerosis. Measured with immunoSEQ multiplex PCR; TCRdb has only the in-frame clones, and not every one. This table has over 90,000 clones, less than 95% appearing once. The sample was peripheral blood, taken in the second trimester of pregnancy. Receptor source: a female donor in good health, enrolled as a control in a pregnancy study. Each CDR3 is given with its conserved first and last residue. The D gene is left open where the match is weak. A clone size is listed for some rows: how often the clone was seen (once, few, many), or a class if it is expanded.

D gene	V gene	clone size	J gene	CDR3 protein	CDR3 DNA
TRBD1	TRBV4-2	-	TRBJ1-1	CASTSTGYTEAFF	TGTGCCAGCACCTCGACAGGGTACACTGAAGCTTTCTTT
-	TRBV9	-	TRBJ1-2	CASSVLDRLGGYTF	TGTGCCAGCAGCGTATTGGACAGACTTGGAGGCTACACCTTC
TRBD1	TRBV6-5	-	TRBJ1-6	CASSSDRGRSPLHF	TGTGCCAGCAGTAGTGACAGGGGACGGTCACCCCTCCACTTT
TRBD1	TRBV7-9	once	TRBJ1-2	CASSLDRTGGVENYGYTF	TGTGCCAGCAGCTTAGACCGGACAGGGGGCGTTGAGAACTATGGCTACACCTTC
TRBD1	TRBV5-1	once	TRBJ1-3	CASSPSPGTGASGNTIYF	TGCGCCAGCAGCCCCAGTCCCGGGACAGGGGCATCTGGAAACACCATATATTTT
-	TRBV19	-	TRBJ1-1	CASSIGQGRDTEAFF	TGTGCCAGTAGTATTGGGCAGGGGCGGGACACTGAAGCTTTCTTT
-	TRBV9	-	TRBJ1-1	CASSGNRVNTEAFF	TGTGCCAGCAGCGGAAACAGGGTGAACACTGAAGCTTTCTTT
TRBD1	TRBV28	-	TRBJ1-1	CASRRGTVNTEAFF	TGTGCCAGCAGGCGTGGGACAGTAAACACTGAAGCTTTCTTT
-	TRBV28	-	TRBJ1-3	CASSLPGHQSSGNTIYF	TGTGCCAGCAGTTTACCGGGACACCAGAGCTCTGGAAACACCATATATTTT
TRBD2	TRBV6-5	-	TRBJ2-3	CASSYSGASGRDTQYF	TGTGCCAGCAGTTACTCCGGGGCTAGCGGGAGGGATACGCAGTATTTT
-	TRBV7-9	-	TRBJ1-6	CASSLDHSNSPLHF	TGTGCCAGCAGCTTAGATCATTCTAATTCACCCCTCCACTTT
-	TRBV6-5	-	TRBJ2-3	CASSYSIPDTDTQYF	TGTGCCAGCAGTTACTCGATCCCAGACACAGATACGCAGTATTTT
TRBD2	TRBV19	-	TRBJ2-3	CASSMAGADTQYF	TGTGCCAGTAGTATGGCGGGAGCAGATACGCAGTATTTT
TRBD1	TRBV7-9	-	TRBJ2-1	CASSAPGGPHNEQFF	TGTGCCAGCAGCGCCCCAGGGGGCCCCCACAATGAGCAGTTCTTC
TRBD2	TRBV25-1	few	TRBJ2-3	CASSDSGEFTDTQYF	TGTGCCAGCAGTGATAGCGGGGAGTTCACAGATACGCAGTATTTT
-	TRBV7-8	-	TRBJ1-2	CASSLAENIIQPGYGYTF	TGTGCCAGCAGCTTAGCGGAGAACATTATTCAACCCGGCTATGGCTACACCTTC
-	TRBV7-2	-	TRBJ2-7	CASSLDTRGVPYEQYF	TGTGCCAGCAGCTTAGATACCCGCGGGGTCCCCTACGAGCAGTACTTC
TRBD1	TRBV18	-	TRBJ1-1	CASSPDRGGTEAFF	TGTGCCAGCTCACCAGACAGGGGGGGCACTGAAGCTTTCTTT
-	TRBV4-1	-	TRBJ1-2	CASSQKDSNYGYTF	TGCGCCAGCAGCCAAAAAGACAGTAACTATGGCTACACCTTC
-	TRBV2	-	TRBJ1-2	CASRDQGRDGYTF	TGTGCCAGCAGGGACCAGGGGCGCGATGGCTACACCTTC
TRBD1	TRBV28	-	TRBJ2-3	CASSPDRGRTDTQYF	TGTGCCAGCAGTCCCGACAGGGGTAGGACAGATACGCAGTATTTT
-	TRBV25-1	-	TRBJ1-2	CASSEWPYGYTF	TGTGCCAGCAGTGAATGGCCGTATGGCTACACCTTC
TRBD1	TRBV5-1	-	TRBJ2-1	CASRPGTDNEQFF	TGCGCCAGCAGGCCCGGGACAGACAATGAGCAGTTCTTC
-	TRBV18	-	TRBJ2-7	CASSPQGLFYEQYF	TGTGCCAGCTCACCACAGGGACTCTTCTACGAGCAGTACTTC
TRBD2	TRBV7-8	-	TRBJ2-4	CASSSTGTSKNIQYF	TGTGCCAGCAGCTCCACCGGGACTAGTAAAAACATTCAGTACTTC
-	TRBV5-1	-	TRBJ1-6	CASRRDDSPLHF	TGCGCCAGCCGGAGGGACGACTCACCCCTCCACTTT
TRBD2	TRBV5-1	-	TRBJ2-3	CASSLAPLAGGSTDTQYF	TGCGCCAGCAGCTTGGCTCCTCTAGCGGGGGGTAGCACAGATACGCAGTATTTT
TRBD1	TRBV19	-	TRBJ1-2	CASSRPGTVYGYTF	TGTGCCAGTAGTCGCCCCGGGACAGTCTATGGCTACACCTTC
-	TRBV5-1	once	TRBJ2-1	CASSLAGWSYNEQFF	TGCGCCAGCAGCTTGGCAGGGTGGTCCTACAATGAGCAGTTCTTC
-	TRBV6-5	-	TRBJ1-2	CASSYPLGGSYGYTF	TGTGCCAGCAGTTACCCGCTAGGTGGTTCTTATGGCTACACCTTC
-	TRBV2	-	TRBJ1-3	CASSGEGSGNTIYF	TGTGCCAGCAGTGGGGAAGGGAGTGGAAACACCATATATTTT
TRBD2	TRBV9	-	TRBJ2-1	CASSVAGGRVDEQFF	TGTGCCAGCAGCGTAGCTGGCGGGAGGGTCGATGAGCAGTTCTTC
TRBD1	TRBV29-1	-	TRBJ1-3	CSVEPTHRGPSSGNTIYF	TGCAGCGTTGAACCGACCCACAGGGGCCCTTCCTCTGGAAACACCATATATTTT
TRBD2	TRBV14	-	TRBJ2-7	CASSRTSGHYEQYF	TGTGCCAGCAGCCGGACTAGCGGGCACTACGAGCAGTACTTC
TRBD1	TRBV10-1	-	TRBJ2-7	CASSPDRGLEQYF	TGCGCCAGCAGTCCTGACAGGGGGCTCGAGCAGTACTTC
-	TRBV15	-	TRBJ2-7	CATSRGHIRGSTSSYEQYF	TGTGCCACCAGCAGAGGGCACATTCGGGGTTCTACGAGCAGCTACGAGCAGTACTTC
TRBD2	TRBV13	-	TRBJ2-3	CASSFSSGPEYF	TGTGCCAGCAGCTTTTCTAGCGGGCCTGAGTATTTT
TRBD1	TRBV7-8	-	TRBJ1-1	CASSLDRGRTEAFF	TGTGCCAGCAGCTTGGACAGGGGGCGAACTGAAGCTTTCTTT
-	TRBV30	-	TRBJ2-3	CAWSNGGTDTQYF	TGTGCCTGGAGTAACGGGGGAACAGATACGCAGTATTTT
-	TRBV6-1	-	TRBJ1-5	CASSEEQFSNQPQHF	TGTGCCAGCAGTGAAGAACAGTTTAGCAATCAGCCCCAGCATTTT
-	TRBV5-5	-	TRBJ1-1	CASSKQMNTEAFF	TGTGCCAGCAGCAAGCAAATGAACACTGAAGCTTTCTTT
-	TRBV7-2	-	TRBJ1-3	CASKGAGNTIYF	TGTGCCAGCAAAGGGGCTGGAAACACCATATATTTT
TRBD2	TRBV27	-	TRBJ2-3	CASSLSGSSDTQYF	TGTGCCAGCAGTTTAAGCGGGAGTTCAGATACGCAGTATTTT
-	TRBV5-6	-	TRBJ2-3	CASSFGGGTDTQYF	TGTGCCAGCAGCTTCGGGGGTGGCACAGATACGCAGTATTTT
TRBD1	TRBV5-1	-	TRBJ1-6	CASSLEGGSLNSPLHF	TGCGCCAGCAGCTTGGAAGGGGGCTCGCTTAATTCACCCCTCCACTTT
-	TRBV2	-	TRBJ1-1	CASSTDLNMGRMNTEAFF	TGTGCCAGCAGTACCGATTTGAACATGGGGCGAATGAACACTGAAGCTTTCTTT
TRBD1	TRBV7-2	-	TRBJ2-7	CASSRGQGYEQYF	TGTGCCAGCAGTCGGGGACAGGGCTACGAGCAGTACTTC